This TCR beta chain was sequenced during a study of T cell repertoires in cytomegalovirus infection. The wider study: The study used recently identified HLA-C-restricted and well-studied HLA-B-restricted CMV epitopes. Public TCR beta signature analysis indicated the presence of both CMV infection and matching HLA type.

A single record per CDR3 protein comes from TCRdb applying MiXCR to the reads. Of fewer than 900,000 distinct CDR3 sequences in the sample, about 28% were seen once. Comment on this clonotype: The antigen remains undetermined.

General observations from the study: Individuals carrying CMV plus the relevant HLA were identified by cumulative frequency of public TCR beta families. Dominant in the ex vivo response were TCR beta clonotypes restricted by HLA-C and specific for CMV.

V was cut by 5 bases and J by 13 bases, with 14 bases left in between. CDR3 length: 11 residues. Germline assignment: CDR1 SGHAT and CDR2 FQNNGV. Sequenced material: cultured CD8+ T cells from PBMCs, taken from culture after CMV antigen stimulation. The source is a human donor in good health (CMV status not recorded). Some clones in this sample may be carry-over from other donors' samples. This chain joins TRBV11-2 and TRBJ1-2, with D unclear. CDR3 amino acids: CASSPPAPGTF. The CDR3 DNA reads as TGTGCCAGCAGCCCGCCGGCCCCGGGCACCTTC. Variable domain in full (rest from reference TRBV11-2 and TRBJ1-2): EAGVAQSPRYKIIEKRQSVAFWCNPISGHATLYWYQQILGQGPKLLIQFQNNGVVDDSQLPKDRFSAERLKGVDSTLKIQPAKLEDSAVYLCASSPPAPGTFGSGTRLTVV.